The subject of this entry is one TCR beta chain. V gave up 2 bases and J gave up 2 bases, with 6 bases separating them. Germline assignment: CDR1 MNHEY and CDR2 SVGAGI. This CDR3 contains 13 residues. The record originates from a study of chronic HIV infection and antiretroviral therapy. TCRdb re-called the 5' RACE reads with MiXCR, one entry per CDR3 protein. This table holds approximately 47,000 distinct CDR3 sequences, 19% found once. The J gene is TRBJ2-5, the V gene TRBV6-5; no clear D. Material for sequencing was peripheral blood. This TCR came from an adult who had HIV and had not received antiretroviral therapy, or was an uninfected healthy control (not recorded which). CDR3 nucleotides: TGTGCCAGCAGTTACGGTGCTCAAGAGACCCAGTACTTC. This gives the protein CASSYGAQETQYF.